Shown below are 4 T cell receptor beta chains from a single sample sequenced in a study of shared clonotypes between healthy human individuals. Some clones are missing from TCRdb's copy, which holds only in-frame ones; the method was immunoSEQ multiplex PCR. The table has about 2,100,000 clones, under 95% seen once. It was CD45RO-negative cells, positively selected for CCR7, that made up naive CD8 cells, with terminally differentiated effector memory CD45RA+ cells excluded. Sequencing used naive CD8+ T cells from PBMCs. All receptors derive from a man aged 18-30 years in good health. Some clones in this sample may be carry-over from other donors' samples.

CDR3 residues: CASSYTRVQADQPQHF. The CDR3 region has the DNA TGTGCCAGCAGTTATACCCGGGTCCAGGCCGACCAGCCCCAGCATTTT. The V call is TRBV6-6, the J call TRBJ1-5; D is undetermined. V lost 3 bases, J lost 7 bases, and 19 bases lay in between. This CDR3 has 16 residues. Germline values: CDR1 MNHNY, CDR2 SVGAGI (reference sequence).

The chain uses TRBV6-5 and TRBJ2-7; 8 bases are shared with TRBD2. Germline loops: CDR1 MNHEY, CDR2 SVGAGI. V lost 7 bases, J lost 6 bases, and 11 bases stayed unmatched. This CDR3 comprises 14 residues. CDR3 region: CASTYREGLGEQYF. The CDR3 nucleotides read TGTGCCAGCACCTACCGGGAGGGACTGGGCGAGCAGTACTTC.

The chain is built from TRBV4-1 and TRBJ2-7; TRBD1 agrees at 7 bases. Losses at the gene ends were 0 bases for V and 7 bases for J; bases not matched to a gene: 9. The V gene's germline CDR1 is MGHRA and CDR2 YSYEKL. This CDR3 region has 15 residues. CDR3 DNA sequence: TGCGCCAGCAGCCAAGATTGGAGACAGGGTAATGAGCAGTACTTC. It yields the protein CASSQDWRQGNEQYF.

As regards this clone: Other DNA sequences in the same sample also yield this CDR3. The chain employs TRBV27 and TRBJ1-3; D may be TRBD1 (5 bases). The germline gives CDR1 MNHEY, CDR2 SMNVEV (reference sequence). The CDR3 spans 13 residues. V was shortened by 2 bases and J by 8 bases, with 10 bases between the two germline ends. The CDR3: CASSLIQGDTIYF. CDR3 DNA sequence: TGTGCCAGCAGTTTAATTCAGGGTGACACCATATATTTT.